These T cell receptor beta chains were read from a single sample in a study of identical twins. TCRdb re-called the 5' RACE reads with MiXCR, one entry per CDR3 protein. This table holds hundreds of thousands of distinct CDR3 sequences, approximately 18% found once. This same sample was also part of a study on T cells expressing NK-cell markers.

The sequenced sample consisted of PBMCs. The receptors come from a woman in her late teens or twenties in good health. CDR3s include the opening cysteine and the closing phenylalanine or tryptophan. The order of the fields is V gene, J gene, clone size, D gene, CDR3 protein, CDR3 DNA. D genes are given only for firm matches. Size is stated for part of the rows, as once, few or many counts, or as a class when the clone is expanded.

V gene: TRBV29-1; J gene: TRBJ2-2; clone size: NA; D gene: NA; CDR3 protein: CSVEAGGNTGELFF; CDR3 DNA: TGCAGCGTTGAAGCGGGGGGCAACACCGGGGAGCTGTTTTTT
V gene: TRBV7-3; J gene: TRBJ2-5; clone size: few; D gene: NA; CDR3 protein: CASSLLGGGGRETQYF; CDR3 DNA: TGTGCCAGCAGCTTATTGGGCGGCGGGGGCAGAGAGACCCAGTACTTC
V gene: TRBV20-1; J gene: TRBJ2-7; clone size: NA; D gene: TRBD2; CDR3 protein: CSALTSGPAYEQYF; CDR3 DNA: TGCAGTGCTCTAACTAGCGGGCCTGCCTACGAGCAGTACTTC
V gene: TRBV6-6; J gene: TRBJ2-1; clone size: few; D gene: TRBD1; CDR3 protein: CAISDRGEGEQFF; CDR3 DNA: TGTGCCATCTCCGACAGGGGCGAAGGTGAGCAGTTCTTC
V gene: TRBV7-9; J gene: TRBJ2-1; clone size: few; D gene: TRBD1; CDR3 protein: CASDRGFPGEQFF; CDR3 DNA: TGTGCCAGCGACAGGGGGTTTCCCGGGGAGCAGTTCTTC
V gene: TRBV6-1; J gene: TRBJ1-5; clone size: NA; D gene: TRBD1; CDR3 protein: CASSGGTGLPQHF; CDR3 DNA: TGTGCCAGCAGTGGCGGGACAGGTCTGCCCCAGCATTTT
V gene: TRBV19; J gene: TRBJ2-1; clone size: few; D gene: NA; CDR3 protein: CASSRPGTQLLDEQFF; CDR3 DNA: TGTGCCAGTAGTCGCCCGGGAACCCAATTATTGGATGAGCAGTTCTTC
V gene: TRBV24-1; J gene: TRBJ2-1; clone size: NA; D gene: TRBD1; CDR3 protein: CATSHPGQGGGEQFF; CDR3 DNA: TGTGCCACCAGTCATCCGGGACAGGGAGGGGGTGAGCAGTTCTTC
V gene: TRBV20-1; J gene: TRBJ1-3; clone size: NA; D gene: NA; CDR3 protein: CSASGRSGNTIYF; CDR3 DNA: TGCAGTGCTAGTGGTAGATCTGGAAACACCATATATTTT
V gene: TRBV7-2; J gene: TRBJ2-3; clone size: NA; D gene: NA; CDR3 protein: CASRRSTDTQYF; CDR3 DNA: TGTGCCAGCAGGCGGAGCACAGATACGCAGTATTTT
V gene: TRBV7-9; J gene: TRBJ2-1; clone size: few; D gene: NA; CDR3 protein: CASRLAVSYNEQFF; CDR3 DNA: TGTGCCAGCCGCTTAGCGGTCTCCTACAATGAGCAGTTCTTC
V gene: TRBV29-1; J gene: TRBJ1-1; clone size: NA; D gene: NA; CDR3 protein: CSVKTGHGVEAFF; CDR3 DNA: TGCAGCGTTAAGACGGGACACGGGGTTGAAGCTTTCTTT
V gene: TRBV7-2; J gene: TRBJ2-1; clone size: NA; D gene: NA; CDR3 protein: CASSPRILYNEQFF; CDR3 DNA: TGTGCCAGCAGCCCTCGGATCCTCTACAATGAGCAGTTCTTC
V gene: TRBV30; J gene: TRBJ2-1; clone size: few; D gene: NA; CDR3 protein: CAWSSNNEQFF; CDR3 DNA: TGTGCCTGGAGTTCGAACAATGAGCAGTTCTTC
V gene: TRBV5-1; J gene: TRBJ2-6; clone size: NA; D gene: NA; CDR3 protein: CASSVESSGANVLTF; CDR3 DNA: TGCGCCAGCAGCGTAGAGTCCTCTGGGGCCAACGTCCTGACTTTC
V gene: TRBV5-1; J gene: TRBJ2-3; clone size: NA; D gene: NA; CDR3 protein: CASSFRDIASTDTQYF; CDR3 DNA: TGCGCCAGCAGCTTCCGGGACATTGCTAGCACAGATACGCAGTATTTT
V gene: TRBV20-1; J gene: TRBJ1-3; clone size: few; D gene: TRBD1; CDR3 protein: CSAGDRGRNTIYF; CDR3 DNA: TGCAGTGCTGGGGACAGGGGGAGAAACACCATATATTTT
V gene: TRBV12-3/TRBV12-4; J gene: TRBJ2-5; clone size: few; D gene: TRBD2; CDR3 protein: CASTLAGLQETQYF; CDR3 DNA: TGTGCCAGCACCCTAGCGGGGCTCCAAGAGACCCAGTACTTC
V gene: TRBV5-1; J gene: TRBJ1-1; clone size: NA; D gene: NA; CDR3 protein: CASSWTFGNTEAFF; CDR3 DNA: TGCGCCAGCAGTTGGACATTTGGGAACACTGAAGCTTTCTTT
V gene: TRBV20-1; J gene: TRBJ2-1; clone size: few; D gene: NA; CDR3 protein: CSARRRYNEQFF; CDR3 DNA: TGCAGTGCTAGAAGGAGATACAATGAGCAGTTCTTC
V gene: TRBV20-1; J gene: TRBJ2-1; clone size: few; D gene: TRBD2; CDR3 protein: CSSSRSDVAGENEQFF; CDR3 DNA: TGCAGCTCTTCAAGATCGGATGTAGCGGGAGAAAATGAGCAGTTCTTC
V gene: TRBV12-3/TRBV12-4; J gene: TRBJ2-1; clone size: many; D gene: NA; CDR3 protein: CASSNDHLRENEQFF; CDR3 DNA: TGTGCCAGCAGCAATGACCATCTACGAGAAAATGAGCAGTTCTTC
V gene: TRBV11-3; J gene: TRBJ2-3; clone size: NA; D gene: TRBD2; CDR3 protein: CASSFSGGNLDTQYF; CDR3 DNA: TGTGCCAGCAGCTTCTCGGGGGGTAATCTTGATACGCAGTATTTT
V gene: TRBV7-9; J gene: TRBJ1-1; clone size: NA; D gene: NA; CDR3 protein: CASSLVPNSGTEAFF; CDR3 DNA: TGTGCCAGCAGCTTAGTGCCTAATAGTGGCACTGAAGCTTTCTTT
V gene: TRBV5-1; J gene: TRBJ2-4; clone size: NA; D gene: NA; CDR3 protein: CASSLNPAADTRQYF; CDR3 DNA: TGCGCCAGCAGCTTGAACCCCGCGGCCGATACGCGTCAGTACTTC
V gene: TRBV7-2; J gene: TRBJ2-3; clone size: NA; D gene: NA; CDR3 protein: CASSKRGGEHDTDTQYF; CDR3 DNA: TGTGCCAGCAGCAAGAGGGGCGGGGAGCATGACACAGATACGCAGTATTTT
V gene: TRBV5-1; J gene: TRBJ1-1; clone size: few; D gene: TRBD1; CDR3 protein: CASSESTGIGTEAFF; CDR3 DNA: TGCGCCAGCAGTGAGTCGACAGGGATAGGTACTGAAGCTTTCTTT
V gene: TRBV27; J gene: TRBJ2-6; clone size: NA; D gene: NA; CDR3 protein: CASSSPSAGANVLTF; CDR3 DNA: TGTGCCAGCAGTTCCCCTTCGGCTGGGGCCAACGTCCTGACTTTC